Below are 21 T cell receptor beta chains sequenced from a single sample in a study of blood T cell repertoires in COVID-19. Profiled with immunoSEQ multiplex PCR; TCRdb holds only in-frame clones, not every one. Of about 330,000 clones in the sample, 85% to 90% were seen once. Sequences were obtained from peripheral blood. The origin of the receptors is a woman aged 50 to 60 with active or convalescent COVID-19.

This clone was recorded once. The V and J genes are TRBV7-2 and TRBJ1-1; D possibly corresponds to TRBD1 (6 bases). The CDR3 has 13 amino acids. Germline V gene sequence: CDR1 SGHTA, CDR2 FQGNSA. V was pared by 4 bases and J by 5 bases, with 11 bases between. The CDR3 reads CASSSNRETEAFF. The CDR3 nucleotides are TGTGCCAGCAGCTCCAACAGGGAAACTGAAGCTTTCTTT.

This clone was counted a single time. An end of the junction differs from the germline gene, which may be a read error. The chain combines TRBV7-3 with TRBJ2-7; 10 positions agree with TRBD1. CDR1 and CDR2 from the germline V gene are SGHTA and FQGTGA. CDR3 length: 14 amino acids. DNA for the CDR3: TGTGCCAGCAGCGAGGGACAGGGGTCCTTCGAGCAGTACTTC. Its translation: CASSEGQGSFEQYF.

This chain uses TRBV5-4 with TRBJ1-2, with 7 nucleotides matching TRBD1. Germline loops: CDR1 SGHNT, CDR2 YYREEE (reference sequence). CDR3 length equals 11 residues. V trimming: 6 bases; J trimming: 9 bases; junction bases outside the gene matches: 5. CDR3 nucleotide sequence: TGTGCCAGCACGACAGGGCTCCGCTACACCTTC. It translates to CASTTGLRYTF.

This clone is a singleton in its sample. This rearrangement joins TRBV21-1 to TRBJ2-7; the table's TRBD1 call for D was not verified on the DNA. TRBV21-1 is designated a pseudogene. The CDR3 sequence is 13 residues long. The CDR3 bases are TGTGCCAGCAGCAAATGGCAGGGGGGCGAGCAGTACTTC. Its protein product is CASSKWQGGEQYF.

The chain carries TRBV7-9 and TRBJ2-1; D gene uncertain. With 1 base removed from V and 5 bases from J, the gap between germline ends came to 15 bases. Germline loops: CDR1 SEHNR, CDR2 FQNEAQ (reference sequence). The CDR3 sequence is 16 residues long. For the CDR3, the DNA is TGTGCCAGCAGCTTAGATGCGGTCTGGGTCCACAATGAGCAGTTCTTC. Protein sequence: CASSLDAVWVHNEQFF.

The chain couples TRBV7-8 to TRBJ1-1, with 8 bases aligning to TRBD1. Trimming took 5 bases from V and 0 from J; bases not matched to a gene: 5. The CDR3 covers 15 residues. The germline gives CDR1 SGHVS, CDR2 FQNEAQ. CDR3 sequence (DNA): TGTGCCAGCAGCATCGGGACAGGATTGAACACTGAAGCTTTCTTT. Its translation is CASSIGTGLNTEAFF.

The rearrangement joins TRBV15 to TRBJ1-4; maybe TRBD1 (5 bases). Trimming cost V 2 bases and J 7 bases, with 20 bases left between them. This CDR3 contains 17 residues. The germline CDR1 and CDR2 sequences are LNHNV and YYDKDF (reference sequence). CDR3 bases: TGTGCCACCAGCAGACCTGGGGCCGAGCTCCGCGTTGAAAAACTGTTTTTT. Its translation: CATSRPGAELRVEKLFF.

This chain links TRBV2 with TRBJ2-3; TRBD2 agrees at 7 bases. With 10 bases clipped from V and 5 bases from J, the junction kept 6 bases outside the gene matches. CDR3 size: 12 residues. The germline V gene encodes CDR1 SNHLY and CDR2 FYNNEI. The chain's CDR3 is CAILAAGDTQYF. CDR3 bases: TGTGCCATTCTAGCGGCGGGAGATACGCAGTATTTT. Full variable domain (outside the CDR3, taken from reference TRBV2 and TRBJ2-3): EPEVTQTPSHQVTQMGQEVILRCVPISNHLYFYWYRQILGQKVEFLVSFYNNEISEKSEIFDDQFSVERPDGSNFTLKIRSTKLEDSAMYFCAILAAGDTQYFGPGTRLTVL.

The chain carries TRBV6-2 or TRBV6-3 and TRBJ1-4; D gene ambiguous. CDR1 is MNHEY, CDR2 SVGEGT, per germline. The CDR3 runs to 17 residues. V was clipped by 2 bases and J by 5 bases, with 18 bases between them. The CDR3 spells CASSYDRGTITNEKLFF. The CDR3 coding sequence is TGTGCCAGCAGTTACGACCGGGGAACGATCACAAATGAAAAACTGTTTTTT.

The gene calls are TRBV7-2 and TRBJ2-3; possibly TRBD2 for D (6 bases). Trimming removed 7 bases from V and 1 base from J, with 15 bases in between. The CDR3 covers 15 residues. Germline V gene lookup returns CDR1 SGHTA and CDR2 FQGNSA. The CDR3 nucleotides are TGTGCCAGCACCCTTGGGCGGGGCCGCACAGATACGCAGTATTTT. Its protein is CASTLGRGRTDTQYF.

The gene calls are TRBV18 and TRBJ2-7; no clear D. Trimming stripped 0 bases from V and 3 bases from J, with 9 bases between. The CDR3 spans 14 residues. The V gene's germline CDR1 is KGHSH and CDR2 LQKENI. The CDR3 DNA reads TGTGCCAGCTCACCACCCGACAAATACTACGAGCAGTACTTC. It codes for CASSPPDKYYEQYF.

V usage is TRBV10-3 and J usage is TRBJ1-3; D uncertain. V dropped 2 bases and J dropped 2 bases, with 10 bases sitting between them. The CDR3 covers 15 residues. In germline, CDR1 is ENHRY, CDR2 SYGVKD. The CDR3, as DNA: TGTGCCATCAGTGAGGCAGGCATGGCTGGAAACACCATATATTTT. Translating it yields CAISEAGMAGNTIYF.

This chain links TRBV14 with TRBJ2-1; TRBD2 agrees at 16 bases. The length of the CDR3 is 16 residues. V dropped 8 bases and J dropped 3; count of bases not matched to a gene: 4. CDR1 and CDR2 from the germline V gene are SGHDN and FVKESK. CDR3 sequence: CASGGLAGGNYNEQFF. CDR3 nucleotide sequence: TGTGCCAGCGGGGGACTAGCGGGAGGGAACTACAATGAGCAGTTCTTC.

The CDR3 DNA sequence: TGTGCCATCAGTGAACAGGGGATCGTGGACTATGGCTACACCTTC. Its translation: CAISEQGIVDYGYTF. The chain uses TRBV10-3 and TRBJ1-2; TRBD1 matches 7 bases. After removal of 3 bases from V and 3 bases from J, the junction contained 7 bases not matched to a gene. This CDR3 is 15 amino acids long. Germline CDR1 ENHRY, CDR2 SYGVKD.

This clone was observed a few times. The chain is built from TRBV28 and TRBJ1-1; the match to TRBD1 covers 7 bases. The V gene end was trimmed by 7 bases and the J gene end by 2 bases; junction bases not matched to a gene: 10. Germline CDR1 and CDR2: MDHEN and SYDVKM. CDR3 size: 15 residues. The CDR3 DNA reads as TGTGCCAGCAAGGGGGCGCCACCCTTAAACACTGAAGCTTTCTTT. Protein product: CASKGAPPLNTEAFF.

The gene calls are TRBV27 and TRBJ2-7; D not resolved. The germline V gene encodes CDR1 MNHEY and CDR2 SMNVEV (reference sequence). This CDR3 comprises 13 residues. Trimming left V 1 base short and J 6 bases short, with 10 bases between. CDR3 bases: TGTGCCAGCAGTTTATATCTAGGTATCGAGCAGTACTTC. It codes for CASSLYLGIEQYF.

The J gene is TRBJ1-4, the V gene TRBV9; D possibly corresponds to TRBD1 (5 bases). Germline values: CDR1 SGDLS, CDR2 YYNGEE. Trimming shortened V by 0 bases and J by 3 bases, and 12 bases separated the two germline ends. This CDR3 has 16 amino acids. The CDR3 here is CASSVGGVPSNEKLFF. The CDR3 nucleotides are TGTGCCAGCAGCGTAGGGGGGGTTCCGTCTAATGAAAAACTGTTTTTT.

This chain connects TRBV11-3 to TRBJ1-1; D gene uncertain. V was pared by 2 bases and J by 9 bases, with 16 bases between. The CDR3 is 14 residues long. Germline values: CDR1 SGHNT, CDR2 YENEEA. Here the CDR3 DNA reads TGTGCCAGCAGCTTATTACCCCGGGAAAGCCAAGCTTTCTTT. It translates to CASSLLPRESQAFF.

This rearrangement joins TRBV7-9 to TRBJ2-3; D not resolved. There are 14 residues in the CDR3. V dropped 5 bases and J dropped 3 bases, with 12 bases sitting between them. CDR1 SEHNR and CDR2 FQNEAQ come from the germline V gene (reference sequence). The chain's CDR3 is CASSTNDGTDTQYF. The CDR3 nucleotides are TGTGCCAGCAGCACAAACGATGGTACAGATACGCAGTATTTT.

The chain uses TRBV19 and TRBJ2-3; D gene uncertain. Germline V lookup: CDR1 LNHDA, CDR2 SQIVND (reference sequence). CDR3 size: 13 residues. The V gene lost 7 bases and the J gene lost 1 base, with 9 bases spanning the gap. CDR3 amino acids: CASTHSGTDTQYF. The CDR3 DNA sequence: TGTGCCAGTACCCACTCGGGCACAGATACGCAGTATTTT.

The DNA of the CDR3 is TGTGCCAGCAGTTACTCGCCGCGGAGCACCGGGGAGCTGTTTTTT. Its translation: CASSYSPRSTGELFF. This chain links TRBV6-5 with TRBJ2-2; D remains ambiguous. Germline CDR1 MNHEY, CDR2 SVGAGI. The ends were cut back, 0 bases at V and 4 bases at J, with 9 bases in the middle. CDR3 length equals 15 residues.